This T cell receptor beta chain was found in a study of OX40 agonist ivuxolimab in advanced cancers. Notes on the research overall: Ivuxolimab was an agonistic, fully human IgG2 monoclonal antibody directed against OX40 (CD134), a costimulatory receptor. Partial responses occurred in three dose-escalation patients: two with cutaneous melanoma and one with hepatocellular carcinoma. The paper covers the monotherapy dose-escalation part of the phase I ivuxolimab trial, which included N ≈ 50 patients. Among the roughly 52 dose-escalation patients, about 19 had hepatocellular carcinoma, 15 or so melanoma, 9 renal cell carcinoma and 9 head and neck cancer. The point of sequencing TCRbeta in the periphery was to test whether ivuxolimab changed TCR sequence diversity and drove clonal T-cell expansion. The dose-escalation cohort was approximately 83% male with a mean age of approximately 60 years, ranging from about 23 to 85. Patients were allowed to have had prior anti-PD-1, anti-PD-L1 or anti-CTLA-4 therapy, and less than 45% of the dose-escalation patients had previously received checkpoint inhibitors. Intravenous ivuxolimab was administered to patients every 2 weeks at six dose levels: 0.01, 0.1, 0.3, 1.5, 3 and 10 mg/kg. Broad study findings and their caveats: After ivuxolimab, more expanded clones were found on average in CD8+ T cells than in CD4+ T cells. Low levels of normalized T-cell clonal expansion were also seen in some nonresponding patients. Clonal expansion of both CD4+ and CD8+ blood T cells was observed from baseline to week 6 at doses 0.1 to 3.0 mg/kg. In the 0.1-3.0 mg/kg groups, partial responders had among the lowest normalized peripheral clonal expansion, particularly in CD8+ T cells. Which antigens the clonally expanded peripheral T cells were specific for was not determined.

Genomic DNA was isolated from the sorted cells so that the TCRbeta CDR3 region could be sequenced. The immunoSEQ Assay was used to sequence the TCRbeta CDR3 regions. TCRdb took this table from immuneACCESS and kept in-frame rearrangements with V and J called. Such tables lack part of the clones; where checked against another copy, unresolved V genes explain under half of the gap, and the rest is unexplained. The sample table records about 50,000 clones; around nine tenths of these occur just once. Jointly, the top ten make up 6.9% of the sample. Note on this clone: Its antigen is not yet known. No base quality information exists; no much larger clone differs at one position.

Patients with autoimmune disease history or receiving systemic immunosuppression were excluded from the trial. Peripheral blood for TCR sequencing was collected from all dose cohorts at baseline, on cycle 4 day 1, and on cycle 7 day 1. Samples were obtained from an open-label, multicenter, first-in-human phase I dose-escalation trial of ivuxolimab. Adults with locally advanced or metastatic head and neck squamous cell, hepatocellular, melanoma or renal cell carcinoma were enrolled in the trial. CD4+ and CD8+ T cells were sorted separately from peripheral blood before TCR sequencing. This receptor was identified in an adult with an advanced solid tumor such as melanoma, head and neck, liver or kidney cancer. The specimen comprised CD4+ or CD8+ T cells sorted from blood, sampled in a trial of the OX40 agonist ivuxolimab.

CDR3 protein: CAWSPPAYEQYF. The DNA is TGTGCCTGGAGTCCACCGGCCTACGAGCAGTACTTC. This receptor chain uses TRBV30 and TRBJ2-7; the D gene is not confidently resolved. Per the germline V gene (reference sequence), GTSNPN is the CDR1 and SVGIG is the CDR2. V gives up 2 bases and J gives up 2 bases, and the segment between their germline ends measures 7 bases. The CDR3 starts with the cysteine, ends with the phenylalanine, and has 12 residues. The CDR3 DNA has 36 bases and is translated from base 1.